This T cell receptor beta chain is from a study of blood T cell repertoires in COVID-19. In germline, CDR1 is MGHRA, CDR2 YSYEKL. The CDR3 contains 17 residues. V was pared by 1 base and J by 7 bases, with 20 bases between. Method: immunoSEQ multiplex PCR; TCRdb's copy keeps in-frame clones and lacks some. The sample carries over 350,000 clones, roughly 85% recorded once. The chain carries TRBV4-1 and TRBJ1-5; a weak D match, TRBD1 (5 bases). The sequenced sample consisted of PBMCs or T cells enriched from blood (not recorded which). The origin of this receptor is a woman aged 18-30 years with acute COVID-19. In DNA, the CDR3 is TGCGCCAGCAGCCAAGGCCTTGGGGGGACGGTTAGGCAGCCCCAGCATTTT. Translation: CASSQGLGGTVRQPQHF.